Listed here is a single T cell receptor (beta chain). Its target antigen remains unknown. The cohort was made up of 666 healthy bone marrow donors. Cohort members were all nominally healthy when sampled, although unrecorded immune exposures were likely present. The donor was CMV seronegative and belonged to the group of 352 seronegative cohort members. A peripheral blood sample was provided by each donor, and peripheral blood mononuclear cells were used for TCR beta sequencing. Genomic DNA was extracted from the blood cell samples with the Qiagen DNeasy Blood Extraction Kit. Ends trimmed: V by 2 bases, J by 2 bases; bases unmatched to a gene: 18. Its CDR3 holds 21 amino acids, cysteine through phenylalanine. The read is trimmed to its CDR3 DNA, 63 bases read in frame from base 1. CDR1 and CDR2 were assigned from the germline V gene as MNHNS and SASEGT. The sample is drawn from a study of cytomegalovirus exposure and HLA in healthy donors (dated by TCRdb to the late 2010s). Describing the broader study: According to an earlier analysis of 450 to 650 of the donors, about 179 million T cells yielded some 120 million unique TCR beta sequences and roughly 280 Gb of sequence data. Roughly 310 gigabases of sequencing data and approximately 84 million unique TCR sequences were included in an early release covering roughly 700 HLA-typed donors. Among the 398 genotyped donors, about 83% belonged to the genetic ancestry cluster associated with self-reported Caucasian donors. The study was designed to test whether signatures of past pathogen exposure could be identified by cataloging public T cell receptors. The study used immunosequencing to profile the T cell repertoires of under 700 subjects and linked those repertoires to cytomegalovirus serostatus. In addition to the first cohort of around 670 subjects, a separate validation cohort of 120 different subjects was used. To predict cytomegalovirus infection status, the study combined high-throughput TCR immunosequencing, statistical association of individual TCRs with disease status, and machine learning. A later analysis re-examined previously published TCR beta repertoires from roughly 720 donors and added high-resolution HLA genotyping to investigate patterns of TCR occurrence. Rather than using new phenotypic data, the later analysis identified candidate immune exposures from TCR beta sequences and from how often those sequences occurred across donors. In an earlier analysis of 500 to 650 of the donors, high-throughput TCR beta sequencing was used to judge whether each TCR beta V gene segment behaved as functional or pseudogenic. Alongside the repertoire data, information on donor age, sex, ethnicity and CMV serostatus was compiled. Genome-wide SNP genotypes for about 55% of the 666 donors were used in a later genetic analysis, which treated that subset as a discovery cohort. Every repertoire in the discovery cohort had been generated on one and the same sequencing platform. HLA typing included class I and class II loci at four-digit resolution. Typing coverage varied by locus: about 620-630 donors for A, B, C, DRB1 and DQB1; roughly 500 for DQA1; about 570 for DPA1; about 450 for DPB1. Roughly five DR-DQ haplotypes were handled as single units for association and clustering because linkage in the cohort was strong. Among 398 genotyped donors of the cohort, an average of roughly 230,000 unique TCR beta nucleotide sequences was sequenced per donor, of which about 19% were non-productive.

The receptor library was made with the immunoSEQ multiplex PCR assay. For the multiplex PCR, a mixture combining 60 forward primers for TCR Vbeta segments and 13 reverse primers for TCR Jbeta segments was used. The CDR3 region of rearranged TCR beta genes was amplified from genomic DNA by a multiplex PCR assay. On the Illumina HiSeq System, the amplified TCR beta libraries were sequenced as 87-base-pair reads. As for the authors' bioinformatics: In a later analysis, 77 million or so unique TCR beta chains were counted across the roughly 670 repertoires, and about 10 million of these chains were shared by at least two donors. Raw reads were error-corrected and collapsed into unique sequences by a nearest-neighbor algorithm in which closely related sequences were merged to remove PCR and sequencing errors. CDR3 sequences were aligned to IMGT reference sequences to assign V, D and J gene segments. For a sequence to be retained, at least a six-nucleotide match to both a V gene segment and a J gene segment was required. A rearrangement was called productive if the CDR3 had no stop codons and remained in frame with V and J, and every other rearrangement was called non-productive. Following IMGT convention, CDR3 was defined as the stretch from the second conserved V-encoded cysteine up to the conserved J-encoded phenylalanine. The earlier analysis of about 610 of the donors excluded any sequence lacking an unambiguous match to a single V gene segment. In an earlier analysis of 587 of the donors, V segments were called functional above 56.7% productive rearrangements and were called segregating when the between-donor standard deviation exceeded 5%. A statistical classification framework was developed to diagnose cytomegalovirus status using the catalog of TCR beta chain sequences. A later analysis assigned V and J genes by comparing TCR nucleotide sequences with IMGT/GENE-DB human TR gene sequences. A later analysis assigned CDR3 sequences and most-parsimonious VDJ recombination scenarios with the TCRdist pipeline. In a later analysis, each TCR beta chain was defined by its CDR3 amino acid sequence together with its V-gene family, and reads lacking a unique V-gene family were excluded. To address suspected cross-contamination and a sequencing artifact, a later analysis removed 550 to 750 highly shared, low-generation-probability nucleotide sequences. For each public chain, a later analysis derived a clonal expansion index from normalized ranks of inferred template counts within each repertoire. In a later analysis, generation probabilities were computed using a VDJ recombination model fitted to out-of-frame rearrangements, and the results were checked against IGoR. In a later analysis, hypergeometric tests were used to score TCR-TCR, TCR-HLA and TCR-CMV co-occurrence, with a repertoire-size bias correction applied to TCR pairs. In a later analysis, false discovery rates were estimated by permuting HLA or CMV assignments 20 times. In a later analysis, co-occurring TCRs were grouped using DBSCAN, and TCRdist sequence similarity was added for clustering within HLA-allele-positive subsets. Co-occurrence clustering excluded repertoires with fewer than 30,000 or more than 120,000 public chains, plus five with anomalous nucleotide sharing. The immuneACCESS repertoire file appears here via TCRdb, limited to in-frame rearrangements. These files lack a portion of the clones; in checked studies, under half of the deficit traces to unresolved V genes, and the cause of the others is not known. Clonal size and the V and J genes are those of that table, whereas D and trimming came from the DNA. The sample table holds about 200,000 clones. Less than 0.9% of the sample belongs to the ten largest clones.

Overall study outcomes, separate from this receptor: Because counts were too low, roughly 16 rarely observed V segments, including chromosome 9 orphons, were left out of the earlier analysis of a few hundred of the donors. This cohort had only TCR beta chains sequenced, and the lack of alpha or paired-chain data limited which features could be detected. A later genetic analysis reported fewer N-insertions in productive TCRs among donors in an Asian-associated ancestry cluster than the roughly 640-donor mean. Broadly in line with IMGT annotations, most TCR beta V segments showed up in productive rearrangements about 90% or about 30% of the time in an earlier analysis of some 590 of the donors. The authors suggested that the approach could potentially be extended to other disease states and immunological phenotypes. Roughly uniform sequencing depth across donors was assumed in presence/absence analyses, although this assumption may not hold. A later genetic analysis associated a missense DCLRE1C variant with V-gene and J-gene trimming of TCR beta chains, and an independent cohort replicated the association. While some public TCRs were present in many individuals, most TCR sequences turned up only very rarely across donors. A few of the identified cytomegalovirus-associated TCR beta chains were confirmed in vitro to be specific for cytomegalovirus antigens. In a later analysis, most CMV-associated TCR beta chains were found to appear HLA-restricted, with HLA associations seemingly driven largely by CMV exposure. Strong co-occurrence of HLA alleles, especially DR and DQ, made assigning TCR associations to individual alleles difficult. In a later analysis, HLA-associated TCR beta chains showed more clonal expansion and lower generation probabilities than non-associated chains that were equally common. Linkage disequilibrium might explain the correlated functional status among segregating V segments, but an unknown experimental factor could not be ruled out. The 87-base-pair reads could not distinguish some IMGT-functional V segments, including TRBV6-2 and TRBV6-3, so those segments were excluded. HLA typing was unavailable for some donors at each locus, so association tests used only the typed subset. Immune exposure information for the cohort was limited to CMV serostatus. A later analysis reported that several top co-occurrence clusters appeared linked to parvovirus B19, influenza, CMV and Epstein-Barr virus. The sequencing pipeline was judged likely to have produced a cluster of highly shared sequence variants as a technical artifact. In a later analysis, the rate of TCR association differed among HLA loci, with DRB1 alleles having the most associated TCRs and HLA-C alleles having the fewest. Cytomegalovirus status was reported to be diagnosed by the classifier with high specificity and sensitivity in both the original and validation cohorts. The study listed 150 to 200 TCR beta chains as associated with cytomegalovirus. A further reported finding was that TCR beta sequences accurately predicted the HLA-A and HLA-B alleles for most subjects in the first cohort. In a later analysis, more than 15,000 TCR beta sequences were associated with specific HLA alleles at a false discovery rate of 0.05.

Sequenced material: PBMCs. The TCR sequence derives from a boy younger than 18 in good health and CMV-seronegative. The rearranged segments are TRBV6-1 and TRBJ2-3; TRBD1 matches 11 bases in the middle. The CDR3 reads as follows: CASSEIPNYLGQGGYTDTQYF. The DNA reads TGTGCCAGCAGTGAAATTCCTAATTATCTGGGACAGGGGGGGTACACAGATACGCAGTATTTT.